This note documents a single TCR beta chain sequence. When sampled, the donors appeared nominally healthy, though they likely had unrecorded immune exposures. This entry belongs to a study of cytomegalovirus exposure and HLA in healthy donors. The primer mix had 60 Vbeta and 13 Jbeta primers. Sequencing used immunoSEQ multiplex PCR; TCRdb keeps in-frame clones, though not all of them. This sample yields 78,000 or so clones, of which about 88% are seen a single time; 2.4% belongs to the top ten. The CDR3 runs 15 residues. V lost 2 bases to trimming and J lost 1 base; unmatched junction nucleotides: 2. In germline, CDR1 is SGDLS, CDR2 YYNGEE.

The receptor comes from a woman in her 50s in good health and CMV-seronegative. The sequencing input was PBMCs. The rearrangement joins TRBV9 to TRBJ1-1, with 10 bases aligning to TRBD1. As DNA, the CDR3 is TGTGCCAGCAGCGTCGGACAGGGGGAGAACACTGAAGCTTTCTTT. Amino acids: CASSVGQGENTEAFF. The full variable domain, in which reference TRBV9 and TRBJ1-1 provide the parts outside the CDR3, is DSGVTQTPKHLITATGQRVTLRCSPRSGDLSVYWYQQSLDQGLQFLIQYYNGEERAKGNILERFSAQQFPDLHSELNLSSLELGDSALYFCASSVGQGENTEAFFGQGTRLTVV.